This T cell receptor beta chain was identified during a study of T-cell reconstitution after alpha-beta-depleted transplantation in children. Between the trimmed V and J ends, which lost 0 bases and 1 base, there was a span of 14 bases. This CDR3 has 17 amino acids. Germline V gene data show CDR1 as MNHEY and CDR2 as SMNVEV (reference sequence). Ten or more counts support this clonotype. It was with unique molecular identifiers that the TCRbeta library was prepared. TCRdb passed the PCR reads through MiXCR, listing each CDR3 protein once. The sample contains some 200,000 distinct CDR3 sequences, roughly 15% of which appear only once.

The rearrangement uses TRBV27 and TRBJ2-3; the D call may be TRBD1 or TRBD2 (5 bases each). This clonotype was sampled from a human donor who donated a stem cell graft to a child with acute lymphoblastic leukemia. Sequenced here: PBMCs from the stem cell graft donor, sampled from the stem cell graft. The CDR3 DNA sequence: TGTGCCAGCAGTTTATCCCAGACCGGGGCCCGCACAGATACGCAGTATTTT. Translating gives CASSLSQTGARTDTQYF.